A single T cell receptor (beta chain) is shown here with its context. Its antigen has not been determined. No quality values exist for individual bases; no much larger clone is one base distant. This entry comes from a study of T cells in Graves' hyperthyroidism and ophthalmopathy (dated by TCRdb to the late 2010s). In terms of the full investigation: Peripheral blood samples were taken at initial diagnosis, before any treatment was given. A discovery cohort of about 96 patients, roughly 43 with Graves' ophthalmopathy and 57 with stable Graves' hyperthyroidism, was used to find distinguishing TCR V-J signatures. An independent validation cohort of about 19 hyperthyroidism patients and some 15 patients who later progressed to ophthalmopathy tested prospective prediction of ophthalmopathy. The roughly 100 discovery patients were randomly split 7:3 into training and test sets. Thyroid tissue and blood T-cell repertoires from six Graves' hyperthyroidism patients were also compared in the study. Once sampling was done, hyperthyroidism patients were given methimazole at a starting dose of 30 mg daily, whereas ophthalmopathy patients were given high-dose intravenous methylprednisolone. The paper describes TCR Vbeta CDR3 sequencing of fewer than 150 peripheral blood samples, made up of some 42 ophthalmopathy patients, some 76 hyperthyroidism patients and some 17 progressor patients. Overall results and qualifications from the work: A 13 V-J signature model separated ophthalmopathy from stable hyperthyroidism, with around 88% sensitivity and roughly 82% specificity in cross-validation and 80%/75% in testing. Sample size was not statistically predetermined, and investigators were not blinded to group allocation. In validation, the model predicted progression to ophthalmopathy with over 60% sensitivity and approximately 78% specificity, a median of around 6.6 months before onset. Blood samples also contained most of the expanded thyroid clonotypes (frequency above 0.001), which suggests that blood repertoires may reflect thyroid immune responses.

TCR beta CDR3 regions were amplified from RNA transcripts. The TCR CDR3 was subjected to a first round of RT-PCR using the HTBI primer set and the Qiagen OneStep RT-PCR kit. Libraries were constructed in a second round of multiplex PCR, after which size selection and purification were performed. Sequencing of the libraries was done on an Illumina HiSeq2000 using paired-end 100 bp reads. In the authors' own workflow: Raw data were processed with SOAPnuke, discarding reads with adapters, uncalled bases, mean Phred below 15, or no exact constant-primer or identifier match. COPE v1.2.5 was used to merge high-quality paired reads, and clonotypes were defined as unique nucleotide sequences. MiTCR v1.1 was used to align the clonotypes against IMGT TRBV, TRBD and TRBJ reference segments. Analysis was restricted to V-J combinations with a frequency above 0.0001, which covered roughly 99% of repertoires. The TCS score was defined as the ratio of F50 (clonal expansion) to E x V (chaos), calculated using BLOSUM62-based TCRdist between CDR3 peptides within each V-J. Welch's t-statistics and random forest reduced roughly 500 V-J features to 13, which were used in a naive Bayes classifier (R e1071). Using fastp at Q25 and MiXCR, TCRdb reprocessed the public reads and kept productive beta chains. CDR3 protein sequences are deduplicated, and each keeps its most common genes and DNA. TCRdb, not the authors, supplied the V and J calls. For this sample there are over 150,000 distinct CDR3 sequences; around a sixth appear just once. The ten largest account for roughly 55% of the sample.

The CDR3 runs 15 amino acids, cysteine and phenylalanine included. Only the CDR3 DNA stays, 45 bases, in frame from base 1. CDR1 and CDR2 (DFQATT, SNEGSKA) derive from the germline V gene (reference sequence). V ends up 6 bases short and J 5 bases short, with an unmatched junction base count of 13. Graves' hyperthyroidism was defined as stable when no progression to ophthalmopathy occurred over 18 months of follow-up. Hyperthyroidism patients were newly diagnosed, had a disease duration of under 2 months, and were aged 18 to 65 years. Exclusion was applied to patients with uncontrolled infections, other autoimmune diseases, pregnancy or lactation. Diagnoses relied on clinical symptoms, serum thyroxine and TRAb, thyroid ultrasound and orbital computed tomography. Ficoll-Paque density gradient centrifugation was used to isolate PBMCs from about 9.4 ml of fresh peripheral blood. Trizol reagent was used to extract total RNA, and RNA quality was then checked on an Agilent 2100 Bioanalyzer.

The sequence derives from a woman aged 50 to 60 with Graves' hyperthyroidism. This chain is built from TRBV20-1 and TRBJ2-5, with 9 bases matching TRBD2. Sequencing input: blood. Here is the DNA: TGCAGTGCAAAAAATCCGGGACTAGCTTCGGAGACCCAGTACTTC. Translated, this is CSAKNPGLASETQYF.